The entry below gives a single T cell receptor beta chain sequence along with its context. The data originate from a study of blood T cell repertoires in COVID-19. Across the whole study: The cDNA or gDNA used as material had been derived from T cells, B-cell-depleted T cells, or PBMCs.

This CDR3 has 15 amino acids. The germline V gene has CDR1 MNHEY and CDR2 SMNVEV (reference sequence). V gave up 4 bases and J gave up 7 bases, with 16 bases separating them. Methods used by the authors: Using reference gene primer amplification, nucleated cell counts were estimated. Sequencing used immunoSEQ multiplex PCR; TCRdb keeps in-frame clones, though not all of them. The V and J calls and the clone size are those of that table, but D and trimming were determined from the DNA. The table lists more than 200,000 clones, 70% to 90% of them singletons. It was during active infection that Seattle patients were enrolled and then longitudinally followed.

The sample consisted of peripheral blood. The chain employs TRBV27 and TRBJ1-4; possible D gene TRBD1, 6 bases. The receptor was derived from a woman in her forties or fifties with COVID-19, enrolled during active disease. For the CDR3, the DNA is TGTGCCAGCAGTTCAACCAGGGGATTGGGTGAAAAACTGTTTTTT. This gives the protein CASSSTRGLGEKLFF.